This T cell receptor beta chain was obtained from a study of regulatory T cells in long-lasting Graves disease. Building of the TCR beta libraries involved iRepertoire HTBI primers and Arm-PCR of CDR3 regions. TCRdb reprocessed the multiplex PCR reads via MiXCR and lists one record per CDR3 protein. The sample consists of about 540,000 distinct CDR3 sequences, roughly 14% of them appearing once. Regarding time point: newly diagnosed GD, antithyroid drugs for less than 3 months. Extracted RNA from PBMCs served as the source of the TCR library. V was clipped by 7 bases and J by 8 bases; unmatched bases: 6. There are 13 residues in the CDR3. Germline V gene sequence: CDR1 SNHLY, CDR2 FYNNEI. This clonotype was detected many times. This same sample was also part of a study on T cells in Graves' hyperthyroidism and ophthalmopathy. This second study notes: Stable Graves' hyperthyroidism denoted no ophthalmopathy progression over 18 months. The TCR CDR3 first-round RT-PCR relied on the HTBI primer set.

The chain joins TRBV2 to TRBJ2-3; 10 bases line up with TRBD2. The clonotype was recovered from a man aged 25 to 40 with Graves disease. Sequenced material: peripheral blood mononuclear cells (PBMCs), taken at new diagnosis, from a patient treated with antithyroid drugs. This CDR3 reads CASTGLAAPTQYF. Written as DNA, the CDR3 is TGTGCCAGCACCGGACTAGCGGCACCTACGCAGTATTTT.